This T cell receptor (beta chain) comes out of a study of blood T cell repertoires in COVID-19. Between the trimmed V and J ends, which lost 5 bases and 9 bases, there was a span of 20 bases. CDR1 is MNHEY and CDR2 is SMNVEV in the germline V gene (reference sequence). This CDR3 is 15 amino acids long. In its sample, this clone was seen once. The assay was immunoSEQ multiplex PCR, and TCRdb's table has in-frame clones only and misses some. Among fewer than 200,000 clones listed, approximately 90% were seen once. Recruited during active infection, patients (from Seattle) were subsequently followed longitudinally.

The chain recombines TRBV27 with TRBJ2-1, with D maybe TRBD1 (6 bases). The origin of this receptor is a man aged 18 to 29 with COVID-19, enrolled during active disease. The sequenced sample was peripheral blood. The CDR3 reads CASSPRPTGMPEQFF. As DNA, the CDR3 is TGTGCCAGCAGTCCGCGGCCGACAGGTATGCCTGAGCAGTTCTTC.